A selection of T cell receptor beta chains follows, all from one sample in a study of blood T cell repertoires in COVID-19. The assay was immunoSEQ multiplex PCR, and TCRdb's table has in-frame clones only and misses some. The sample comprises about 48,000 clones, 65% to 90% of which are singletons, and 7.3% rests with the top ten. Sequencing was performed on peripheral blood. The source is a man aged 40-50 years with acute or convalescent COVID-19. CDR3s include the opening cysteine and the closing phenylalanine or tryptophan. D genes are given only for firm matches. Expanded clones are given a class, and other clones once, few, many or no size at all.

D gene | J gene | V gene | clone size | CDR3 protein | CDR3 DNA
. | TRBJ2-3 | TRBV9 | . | CASSNQPIGPGLNTDTQYF | TGTGCCAGCAGTAATCAACCGATTGGACCGGGACTCAACACAGATACGCAGTATTTT
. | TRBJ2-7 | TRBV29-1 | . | CSVRTDSYEQYF | TGCAGCGTCCGGACTGACTCCTACGAGCAGTACTTC
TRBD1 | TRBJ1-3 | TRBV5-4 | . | CASSLGQEPGNTIYF | TGTGCCAGCAGCCTCGGACAGGAACCTGGAAACACCATATATTTT
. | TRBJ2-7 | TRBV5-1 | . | CASSLSSRGTHHEQYF | TGCGCCAGCAGCTTGTCGTCCCGGGGAACACACCACGAGCAGTACTTC
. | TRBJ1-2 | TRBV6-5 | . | CASRGQFVGYTF | TGTGCCAGCAGGGGCCAGTTTGTGGGCTACACCTTC
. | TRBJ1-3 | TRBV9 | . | CASSGTAQGLGGNTIYF | TGTGCCAGCAGCGGAACAGCTCAGGGCCTCGGGGGAAACACCATATATTTT
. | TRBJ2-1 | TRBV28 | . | CASSLRNEQFF | TGTGCCAGCAGCCTCCGTAATGAGCAGTTCTTC
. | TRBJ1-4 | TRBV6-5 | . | CASSYSKGQGGEKLFF | TGTGCCAGCAGTTACTCGAAGGGGCAGGGCGGTGAAAAACTGTTTTTT
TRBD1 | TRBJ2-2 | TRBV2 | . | CASRMDRENTGELFF | TGTGCCAGCAGGATGGACAGGGAGAACACCGGGGAGCTGTTTTTT
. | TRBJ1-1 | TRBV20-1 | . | CSALDRIEAFF | TGCAGTGCCCTTGACAGGATAGAAGCTTTCTTT
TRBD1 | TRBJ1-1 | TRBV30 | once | CAWSLLRGWDTEAFF | TGTGCCTGGAGTCTCCTCAGGGGGTGGGACACTGAAGCTTTCTTT
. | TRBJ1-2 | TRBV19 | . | CASSTPQGLWGYTF | TGTGCCAGTAGTACCCCCCAGGGTCTATGGGGCTACACCTTC
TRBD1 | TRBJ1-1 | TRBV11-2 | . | CASSARQGRNTEAFF | TGTGCCAGCAGCGCCCGACAGGGGAGGAACACTGAAGCTTTCTTT
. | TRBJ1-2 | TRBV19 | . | CASSIGGGGYTF | TGTGCCAGTAGTATAGGAGGGGGTGGCTACACCTTC
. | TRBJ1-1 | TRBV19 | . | CASSQHRGMNTEAFF | TGTGCCAGTAGCCAGCACCGAGGGATGAACACTGAAGCTTTCTTT
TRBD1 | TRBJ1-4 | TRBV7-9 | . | CASSSRTGPNEKLFF | TGTGCCAGCAGCTCAAGGACAGGTCCTAATGAAAAACTGTTTTTT
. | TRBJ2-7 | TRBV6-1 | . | CASSEASREYF | TGTGCCAGCAGTGAAGCGAGCAGGGAGTACTTC
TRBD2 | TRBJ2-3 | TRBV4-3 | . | CASSQERGGGATLTQYF | TGCGCCAGCAGCCAAGAAAGGGGCGGGGGGGCCACCCTTACGCAGTATTTT
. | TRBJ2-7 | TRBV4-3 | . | CASSQGLGGEQYF | TGCGCCAGCAGCCAAGGCCTCGGAGGCGAGCAGTACTTC
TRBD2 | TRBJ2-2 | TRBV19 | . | CASSIPGTSSTGELFF | TGTGCCAGTAGTATACCCGGGACTAGTTCCACCGGGGAGCTGTTTTTT
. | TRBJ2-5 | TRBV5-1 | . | CASSLEPPGQQETQYF | TGCGCCAGCAGCTTGGAACCGCCCGGACAGCAAGAGACCCAGTACTTC
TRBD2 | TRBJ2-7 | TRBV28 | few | CASSRAGSYEQYF | TGTGCCAGCAGTCGAGCGGGGAGCTACGAGCAGTACTTC
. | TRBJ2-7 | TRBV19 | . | CASSPDRFYSYEQYF | TGTGCCAGTAGCCCCGACAGATTTTACTCCTACGAGCAGTACTTC
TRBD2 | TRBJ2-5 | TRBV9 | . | CASSLRLAGGHRETQYF | TGTGCCAGCAGCCTCCGACTAGCGGGGGGCCACAGAGAGACCCAGTACTTC
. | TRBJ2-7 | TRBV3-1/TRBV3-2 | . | CASSQVGFEQYF | TGTGCCAGCAGCCAAGTCGGGTTCGAGCAGTACTTC
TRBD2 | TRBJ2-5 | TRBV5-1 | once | CASSLGASGGQETQYF | TGCGCCAGCAGCTTGGGGGCCAGCGGGGGCCAAGAGACCCAGTACTTC
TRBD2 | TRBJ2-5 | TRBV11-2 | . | CASSRRGHLAGETQYF | TGTGCCAGCAGCCGCCGTGGCCACCTAGCGGGGGAGACCCAGTACTTC
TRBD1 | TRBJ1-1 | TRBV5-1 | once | CASSLDGTATEAFF | TGCGCCAGCAGCTTGGACGGGACAGCCACTGAAGCTTTCTTT
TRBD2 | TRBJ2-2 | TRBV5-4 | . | CASSARRGGLGTGELFF | TGTGCCAGCAGCGCTAGGCGGGGGGGCCTAGGGACCGGGGAGCTGTTTTTT
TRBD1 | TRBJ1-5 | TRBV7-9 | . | CASSLTGGNQPQHF | TGTGCCAGCAGCTTGACAGGGGGGAATCAGCCCCAGCATTTT
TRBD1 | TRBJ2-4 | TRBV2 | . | CASSETGGKNIQYF | TGTGCCAGCAGTGAGACAGGGGGCAAAAACATTCAGTACTTC
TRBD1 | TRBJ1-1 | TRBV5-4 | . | CASSLVSGGYTEAFF | TGTGCCAGCAGCTTGGTGTCAGGGGGTTACACTGAAGCTTTCTTT
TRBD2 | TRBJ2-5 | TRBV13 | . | CASSPTSGGKETQYF | TGTGCCAGCAGCCCCACTAGCGGGGGGAAGGAGACCCAGTACTTC
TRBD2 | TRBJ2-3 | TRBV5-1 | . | CASSLGAGGPTDTQYF | TGCGCCAGCAGCCTCGGGGCGGGGGGACCCACAGATACGCAGTATTTT
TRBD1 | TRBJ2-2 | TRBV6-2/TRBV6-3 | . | CASSSPDRGDTGELFF | TGTGCCAGCAGTTCCCCGGACAGGGGGGACACCGGGGAGCTGTTTTTT
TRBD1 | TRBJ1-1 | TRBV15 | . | CATSRETGEYTEAFF | TGTGCCACCAGCAGAGAAACAGGGGAGTACACTGAAGCTTTCTTT
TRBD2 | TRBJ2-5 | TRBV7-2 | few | CASSSIPRTSGGTQETQYF | TGTGCCAGCAGCTCGATACCCCGGACTAGCGGGGGTACACAAGAGACCCAGTACTTC
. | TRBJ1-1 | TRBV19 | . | CASSIRTARSNTEAFF | TGTGCCAGTAGTATTCGGACAGCTAGATCAAACACTGAAGCTTTCTTT
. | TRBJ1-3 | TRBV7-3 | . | CASSLTGGLGDTLKDSGNTIYF | TGTGCCAGCAGCTTAACGGGGGGATTGGGTGACACCTTGAAAGATTCTGGAAACACCATATATTTT
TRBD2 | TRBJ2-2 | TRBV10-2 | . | CASSDGLAGIGELFF | TGCGCCAGCAGTGATGGCCTAGCGGGAATCGGGGAGCTGTTTTTT